What follows are 5 T cell receptor beta chains derived from one specimen sequenced in a study of blood T cell repertoires in COVID-19. The assay was immunoSEQ multiplex PCR, and TCRdb's table has in-frame clones only and misses some. The sample includes approximately 250,000 clones, 84% of them seen just once. The sequenced sample was peripheral blood. These receptor sequences come from a human donor in a cohort sampled during active COVID-19.

About this clone: The junction and the germline gene differ at one end; a read error may be behind it. This sequence joins TRBV19 and TRBJ2-7; 7 bases are a match to TRBD1. Germline V CDR1 and CDR2: LNHDA, SQIVND (reference sequence). This CDR3 spans 14 amino acids. DNA of the CDR3: TGTGCCAGTAGTATGGGGACAGTTTCCTCCGAGCAGTACTTC. Protein sequence: CASSMGTVSSEQYF.

The chain carries TRBV4-1 and TRBJ2-7; 8 bases are a match to TRBD1. J lost 5 bases, V lost 4 bases, and 7 bases had no gene match. The CDR3 extends over 14 amino acids. CDR1 is MGHRA, CDR2 YSYEKL, per germline. In nucleotides, the CDR3 is TGCGCCAGCAGCCCCCGGACAGGGATGAACGAGCAGTACTTC. This translates into CASSPRTGMNEQYF.

The chain uses TRBV6-2 or TRBV6-3 and TRBJ2-7; possibly TRBD2 for D (5 bases). The CDR3 is 13 residues long. CDR1 is MNHEY, CDR2 SVGEGT, per germline. The V end was cut by 2 bases, the J end by 6 bases, with 11 bases between. The CDR3 nucleotides read TGTGCCAGCAGTTACATCCCCGCGGGCGAGCAGTACTTC. It translates to CASSYIPAGEQYF.

The chain has TRBV5-1 and TRBJ2-1; 12 bases are shared with TRBD2. The CDR3 sequence is 18 residues long. With V trimmed by 8 bases and J by 3 bases, 15 bases remained unmatched. CDR1 SGHRS and CDR2 YFSETQ come from the germline V gene. The CDR3 DNA sequence: TGCGCCAGTTCCGGGACTAGCGGGCCTCCGGTCGTCTACAATGAGCAGTTCTTC. Its protein product is CASSGTSGPPVVYNEQFF.

This chain links TRBV24-1 with TRBJ2-2; TRBD1 aligns across 7 bases. Germline V gene sequence: CDR1 KGHDR, CDR2 SFDVKD. V gave up 4 bases and J gave up 6 bases; unmatched junction bases: 4. This CDR3 comprises 14 residues. Here the CDR3 reads CATSELGTAGELFF. DNA of the CDR3: TGTGCCACCAGTGAATTAGGGACAGCCGGGGAGCTGTTTTTT.